Included here is one T cell receptor (beta chain) sequence, with context. The data originate from a study of beta chain features in type 1 diabetes. CDR3 length equals 15 residues. The germline V and J ends were trimmed by 1 base and 3 bases, with 9 bases remaining between them. CDR1 SGHVS and CDR2 FQNEAQ come from the germline V gene. Each sorted population was over 95% pure. The investigators reverse transcribed all of the isolated RNA, so they sequenced expressed TCRB transcripts. Assay used: immunoSEQ multiplex PCR; TCRdb lists only in-frame clones, some missing. This sample yields roughly 610,000 clones, of which 15% to 19% are seen a single time; around 0.095% belongs to the top ten.

The sequenced sample was naive CD4+ T cells from blood. The gene calls are TRBV7-8 and TRBJ2-2, with D possibly being TRBD1 (5 bases). This receptor was identified in a man aged 18 to 29 in good health. The CDR3 region has the DNA TGTGCCAGCAGCTTAGGACAGACTGACACCGGGGAGCTGTTTTTT. Translation gives CASSLGQTDTGELFF.